Listed below are T cell receptor beta chains from one sample, sequenced in a study of cytomegalovirus exposure and HLA in healthy donors. Repertoires were generated with immunoSEQ multiplex PCR, while TCRdb's copy carries only in-frame clones and drops some. Of some 190,000 clones in the sample, around 80% were seen once. Source material: PBMCs. These receptors were obtained from a woman between 40 and 50 years old in good health and CMV-seronegative. The CDR3 runs from the conserved cysteine through the conserved F or W. A D gene is named only where the DNA matches it firmly.

>TRBV6-5|TRBD1|TRBJ2-7
CASRSGQGVYEQYF
>TRBV25-1|NA|TRBJ1-2
CASSDSGTNYGYTF
>TRBV29-1|TRBD1|TRBJ2-7
CSTGTGNPYEQYF
>TRBV20-1|NA|TRBJ2-3
CSAVGLDTQYF
>TRBV6-6|NA|TRBJ1-2
CASSFALGANYGYTF
>TRBV5-5|NA|TRBJ1-1
CASSRRGTEAFF
>TRBV2|NA|TRBJ2-7
CASSEPGSPYEQYF
>TRBV18|NA|TRBJ1-1
CASSPPTTEAFF
>TRBV4-1|NA|TRBJ1-5
CASSQDSGGRQPQHF
>TRBV7-9|NA|TRBJ2-2
CASSLIPGTGELFF
>TRBV28|NA|TRBJ2-7
CASSFPGRAYEQYF
>TRBV7-9|NA|TRBJ1-5
CSSSSTLGGMGNQPQHF
>TRBV19|NA|TRBJ1-3
CASSIVGILSSGNTIYF
>TRBV5-8|NA|TRBJ1-6
CASSPRVFSSPLHF
>TRBV5-6|NA|TRBJ2-3
CASSLSGGPSQYF
>TRBV6-5|TRBD2|TRBJ2-7
CASSKGASGGYEQYF
>TRBV7-8|TRBD1|TRBJ2-1
CASSPPGTGYNEQFF
>TRBV6-5|NA|TRBJ2-3
CASRGGSADTQYF
>TRBV5-1|TRBD1|TRBJ2-7
CASSLGGTGVGEQYF
>TRBV27|TRBD1|TRBJ1-1
CASSPTDRGQTEAFF
>TRBV7-2|NA|TRBJ2-2
CASSFMDYLNTGELFF
>TRBV4-3|TRBD2|TRBJ2-3
CASSQDPAGGPLSTDTQYF
>TRBV30|NA|TRBJ1-2
CAWSVREGYTF
>TRBV6-5|TRBD2|TRBJ2-2
CASKYSGRQGELFF
>TRBV9|TRBD1|TRBJ2-5
CASSVGRTGERETQYF
>TRBV7-9|NA|TRBJ2-7
CASSPPGTRGSYEQYF
>TRBV6-4|TRBD1|TRBJ2-1
CASSVEPDRGQFF
>TRBV14|TRBD1|TRBJ1-2
CASSQAGTGGNYGYTF
>TRBV19|TRBD1|TRBJ1-2
CASSADRGTNYGYTF
>TRBV9|TRBD1|TRBJ1-1
CASSVGTGGPNTEAFF
>TRBV5-8|TRBD1|TRBJ1-2
CASSYDRGWGYTF
>TRBV6-5|TRBD2|TRBJ2-5
CASSYRASGRQETQYF
>TRBV9|NA|TRBJ1-2
CASSAQQGFYGYTF
>TRBV30|NA|TRBJ2-2
CAWSQIGELFF
>TRBV5-1|NA|TRBJ1-4
CASGTQGTNEKLFF
>TRBV7-2|NA|TRBJ1-1
CASSKPGFVDTEAFF
>TRBV5-4|TRBD2|TRBJ2-5
CASSRDYRYQETQYF
>TRBV2|NA|TRBJ1-5
CASSTDSYSNQPQHF
>TRBV6-1|NA|TRBJ2-1
CASSDWFSGDEQFF